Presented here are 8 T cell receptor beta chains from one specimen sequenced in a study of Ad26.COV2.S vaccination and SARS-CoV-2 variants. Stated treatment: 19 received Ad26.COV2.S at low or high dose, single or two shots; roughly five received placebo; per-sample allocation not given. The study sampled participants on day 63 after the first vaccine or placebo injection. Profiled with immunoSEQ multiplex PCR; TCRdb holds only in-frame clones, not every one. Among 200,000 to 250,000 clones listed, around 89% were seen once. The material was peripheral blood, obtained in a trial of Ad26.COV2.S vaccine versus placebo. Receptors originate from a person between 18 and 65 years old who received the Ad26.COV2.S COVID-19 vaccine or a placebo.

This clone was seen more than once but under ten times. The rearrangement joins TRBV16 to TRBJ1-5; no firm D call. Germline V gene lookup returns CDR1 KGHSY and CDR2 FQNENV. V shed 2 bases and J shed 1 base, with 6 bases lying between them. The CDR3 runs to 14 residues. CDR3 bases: TGTGCCAGCAGCCAAATTGAAAGCAATCAGCCCCAGCATTTT. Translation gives CASSQIESNQPQHF.

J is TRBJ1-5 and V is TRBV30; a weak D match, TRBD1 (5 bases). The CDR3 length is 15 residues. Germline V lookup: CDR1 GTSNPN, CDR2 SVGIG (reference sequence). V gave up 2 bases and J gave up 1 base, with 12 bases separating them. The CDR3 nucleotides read TGTGCCTGGAGTTTCCCGGGACCCAGCAATCAGCCCCAGCATTTT. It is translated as CAWSFPGPSNQPQHF. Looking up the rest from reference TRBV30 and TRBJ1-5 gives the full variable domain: SQTIHQWPATLVQPVGSPLSLECTVEGTSNPNLYWYRQAAGRGLQLLFYSVGIGQISSEVPQNLSASRPQDRQFILSSKKLLLSDSGFYLCAWSFPGPSNQPQHFGDGTRLSIL.

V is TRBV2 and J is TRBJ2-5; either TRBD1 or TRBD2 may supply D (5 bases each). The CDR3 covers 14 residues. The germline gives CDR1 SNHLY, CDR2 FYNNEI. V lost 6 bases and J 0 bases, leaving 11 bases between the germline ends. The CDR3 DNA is TGTGCCAGCAGAACGGGACCGAACCAAGAGACCCAGTACTTC. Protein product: CASRTGPNQETQYF. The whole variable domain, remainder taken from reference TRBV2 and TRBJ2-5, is EPEVTQTPSHQVTQMGQEVILRCVPISNHLYFYWYRQILGQKVEFLVSFYNNEISEKSEIFDDQFSVERPDGSNFTLKIRSTKLEDSAMYFCASRTGPNQETQYFGPGTRLLVL.

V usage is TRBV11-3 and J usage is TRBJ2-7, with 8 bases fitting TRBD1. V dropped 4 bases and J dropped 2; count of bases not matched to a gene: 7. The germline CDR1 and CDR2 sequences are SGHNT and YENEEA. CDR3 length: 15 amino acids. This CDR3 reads CASSSGGGDAYEQYF. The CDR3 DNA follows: TGTGCCAGCAGCTCAGGGGGCGGAGACGCCTACGAGCAGTACTTC.

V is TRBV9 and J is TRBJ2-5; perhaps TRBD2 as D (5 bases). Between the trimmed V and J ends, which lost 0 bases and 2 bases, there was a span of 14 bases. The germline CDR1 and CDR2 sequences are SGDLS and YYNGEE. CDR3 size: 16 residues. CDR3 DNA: TGTGCCAGCAGCGTAGAAGGAGCGGTAGTGCAAGAGACCCAGTACTTC. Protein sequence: CASSVEGAVVQETQYF.

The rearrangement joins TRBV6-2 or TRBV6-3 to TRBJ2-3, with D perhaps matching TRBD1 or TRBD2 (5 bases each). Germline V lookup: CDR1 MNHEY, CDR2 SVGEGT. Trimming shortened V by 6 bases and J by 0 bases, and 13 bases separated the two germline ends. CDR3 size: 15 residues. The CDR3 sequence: CASSPGRSSTDTQYF. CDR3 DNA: TGTGCCAGCAGCCCGGGACGGAGTAGCACAGATACGCAGTATTTT.

CDR3 nucleotide sequence: TGTGCCAGCAGTTTACCGATATCAGGGGGCAATCAGCCCCAGCATTTT. Amino acid sequence: CASSLPISGGNQPQHF. The rearrangement joins TRBV28 to TRBJ1-5, with D maybe TRBD1 (6 bases). Germline V gives CDR1 MDHEN, CDR2 SYDVKM. Trimming took off 2 bases at V and 2 bases at J, with 13 bases between the two ends. The CDR3 contains 16 residues.

The CDR3 sequence is CAISGGNALGADEQFF. The CDR3 DNA reads TGTGCCATCAGTGGTGGGAACGCTCTTGGGGCCGATGAGCAGTTCTTC. This chain links TRBV10-3 with TRBJ2-1, with D perhaps TRBD1 (5 bases). This CDR3 region has 16 residues. Germline V CDR1 and CDR2: ENHRY, SYGVKD. V lost 4 bases and J lost 8, with 21 bases in between.